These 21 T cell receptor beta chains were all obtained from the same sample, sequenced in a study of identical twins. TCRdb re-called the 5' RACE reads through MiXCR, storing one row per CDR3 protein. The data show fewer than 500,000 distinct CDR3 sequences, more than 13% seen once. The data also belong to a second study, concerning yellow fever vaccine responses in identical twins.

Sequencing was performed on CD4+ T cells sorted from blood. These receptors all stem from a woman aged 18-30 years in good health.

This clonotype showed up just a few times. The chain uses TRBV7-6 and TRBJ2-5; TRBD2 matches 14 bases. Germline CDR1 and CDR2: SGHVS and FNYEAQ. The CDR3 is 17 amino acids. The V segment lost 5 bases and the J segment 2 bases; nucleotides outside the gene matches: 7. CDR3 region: CASSPGLAGAIQETQYF. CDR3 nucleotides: TGTGCCAGCAGCCCGGGACTAGCGGGGGCCATTCAAGAGACCCAGTACTTC.

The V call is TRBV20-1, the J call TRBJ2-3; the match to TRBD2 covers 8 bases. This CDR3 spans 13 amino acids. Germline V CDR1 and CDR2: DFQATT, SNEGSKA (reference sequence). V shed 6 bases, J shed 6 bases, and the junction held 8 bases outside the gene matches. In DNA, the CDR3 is TGCAGTGCCCCCCGGAGCGGGAGTGATACGCAGTATTTT. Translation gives CSAPRSGSDTQYF.

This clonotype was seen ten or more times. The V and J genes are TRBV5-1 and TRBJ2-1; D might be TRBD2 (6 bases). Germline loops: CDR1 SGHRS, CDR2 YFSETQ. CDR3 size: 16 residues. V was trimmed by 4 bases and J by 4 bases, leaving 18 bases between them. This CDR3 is CASSPLARGTYNEQFF. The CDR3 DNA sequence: TGCGCCAGCAGCCCCCTAGCGCGAGGAACGTACAATGAGCAGTTCTTC.

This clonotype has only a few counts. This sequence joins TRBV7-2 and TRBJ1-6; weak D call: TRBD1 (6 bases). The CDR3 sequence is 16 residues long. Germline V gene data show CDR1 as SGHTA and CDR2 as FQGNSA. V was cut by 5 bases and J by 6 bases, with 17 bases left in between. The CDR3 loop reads CASSRREGDGNSPLHF. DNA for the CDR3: TGTGCCAGCAGCCGCCGCGAGGGGGACGGTAATTCACCCCTCCACTTT.

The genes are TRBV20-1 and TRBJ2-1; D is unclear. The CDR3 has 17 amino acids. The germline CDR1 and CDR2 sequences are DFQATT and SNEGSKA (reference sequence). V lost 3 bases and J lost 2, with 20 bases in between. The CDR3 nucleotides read TGCAGTGCTAGTCCACTGTATGGCTTTGGGGCCTACAATGAGCAGTTCTTC. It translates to CSASPLYGFGAYNEQFF.

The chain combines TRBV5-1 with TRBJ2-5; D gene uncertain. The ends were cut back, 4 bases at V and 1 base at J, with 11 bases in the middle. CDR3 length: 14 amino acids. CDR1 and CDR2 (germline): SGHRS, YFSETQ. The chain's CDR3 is CASSPVRPQETQYF. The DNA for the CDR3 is TGCGCCAGCAGCCCGGTTCGGCCCCAAGAGACCCAGTACTTC.

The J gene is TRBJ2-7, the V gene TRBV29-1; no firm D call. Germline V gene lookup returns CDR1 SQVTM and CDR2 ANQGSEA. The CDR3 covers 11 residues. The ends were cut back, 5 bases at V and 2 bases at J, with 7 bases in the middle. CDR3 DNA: TGCAGCGTTTCTGGGACCTACGAGCAGTACTTC. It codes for CSVSGTYEQYF.

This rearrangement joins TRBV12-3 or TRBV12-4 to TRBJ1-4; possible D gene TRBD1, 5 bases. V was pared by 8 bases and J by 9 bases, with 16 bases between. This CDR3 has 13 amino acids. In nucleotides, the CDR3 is TGTGCCAGCGGCCCGGGACTCTCGCAAAAACTGTTTTTT. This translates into CASGPGLSQKLFF.

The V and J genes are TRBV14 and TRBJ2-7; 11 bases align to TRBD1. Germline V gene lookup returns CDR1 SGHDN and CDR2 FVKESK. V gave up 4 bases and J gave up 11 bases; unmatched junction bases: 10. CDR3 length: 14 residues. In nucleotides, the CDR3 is TGTGCCAGCAGCCTAACCGGGACAGGGGGAATTGAGTACTTC. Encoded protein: CASSLTGTGGIEYF. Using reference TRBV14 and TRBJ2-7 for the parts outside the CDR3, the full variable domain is EAGVTQFPSHSVIEKGQTVTLRCDPISGHDNLYWYRRVMGKEIKFLLHFVKESKQDESGMPNNRFLAERTGGTYSTLKVQPAELEDSGVYFCASSLTGTGGIEYFGPGTRLTVT.

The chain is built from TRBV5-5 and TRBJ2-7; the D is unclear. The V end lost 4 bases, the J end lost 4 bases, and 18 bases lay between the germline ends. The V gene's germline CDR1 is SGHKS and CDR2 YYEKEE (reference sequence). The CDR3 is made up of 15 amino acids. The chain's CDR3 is CASSINPTSGYEQYF. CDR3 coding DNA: TGTGCCAGCAGCATTAACCCCACGTCGGGTTACGAGCAGTACTTC.

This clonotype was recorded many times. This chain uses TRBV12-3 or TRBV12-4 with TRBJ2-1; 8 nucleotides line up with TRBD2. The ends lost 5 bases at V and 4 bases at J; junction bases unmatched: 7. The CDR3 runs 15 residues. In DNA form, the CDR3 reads TGTGCCAGCAGTCTCCGACTAGCGACGTACAATGAGCAGTTCTTC. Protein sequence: CASSLRLATYNEQFF.

This chain's CDR3 is CASSYWGTEQFF. For the CDR3, the DNA is TGTGCCAGCAGTTACTGGGGGACTGAGCAGTTCTTC. This chain joins TRBV6-5 and TRBJ2-1, with D possibly being TRBD1 or TRBD2 (5 bases each). This CDR3 has 12 amino acids. Germline V CDR1 and CDR2: MNHEY, SVGAGI. Trimming took 1 base from V and 9 from J, leaving 7 bases between them.

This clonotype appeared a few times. CDR3 coding DNA: TGTGCCAGCATCCGGGCAGGGGGCTCCTACGAGCAGTACTTC. Amino acids: CASIRAGGSYEQYF. The V call is TRBV28, the J call TRBJ2-7, with TRBD1 identical over 7 bases. Germline CDR1 MDHEN, CDR2 SYDVKM. The V gene end was trimmed by 7 bases and the J gene end by 0 bases; junction bases not matched to a gene: 6. This CDR3 spans 14 amino acids. The full variable domain, with the rest looked up from reference TRBV28 and TRBJ2-7, is DVKVTQSSRYLVKRTGEKVFLECVQDMDHENMFWYRQDPGLGLRLIYFSYDVKMKEKGDIPEGYSVSREKKERFSLILESASTNQTSMYLCASIRAGGSYEQYFGPGTRLTVT.

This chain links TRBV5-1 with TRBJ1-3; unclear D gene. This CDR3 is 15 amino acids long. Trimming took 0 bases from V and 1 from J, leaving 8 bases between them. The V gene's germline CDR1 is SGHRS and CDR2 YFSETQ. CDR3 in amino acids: CASSLDVASGNTIYF. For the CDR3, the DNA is TGCGCCAGCAGCTTGGATGTAGCTTCTGGAAACACCATATATTTT. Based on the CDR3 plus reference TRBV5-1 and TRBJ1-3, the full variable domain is KAGVTQTPRYLIKTRGQQVTLSCSPISGHRSVSWYQQTPGQGLQFLFEYFSETQRNKGNFPGRFSGRQFSNSRSEMNVSTLELGDSALYLCASSLDVASGNTIYFGEGSWLTVV.

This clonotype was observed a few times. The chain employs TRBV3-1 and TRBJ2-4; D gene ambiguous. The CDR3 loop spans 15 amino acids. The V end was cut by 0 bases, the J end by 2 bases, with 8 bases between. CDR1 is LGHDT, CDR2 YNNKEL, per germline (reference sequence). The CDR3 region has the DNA TGTGCCAGCAGCCAAGATGACGGGTCCAAAAACATTCAGTACTTC. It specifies CASSQDDGSKNIQYF.

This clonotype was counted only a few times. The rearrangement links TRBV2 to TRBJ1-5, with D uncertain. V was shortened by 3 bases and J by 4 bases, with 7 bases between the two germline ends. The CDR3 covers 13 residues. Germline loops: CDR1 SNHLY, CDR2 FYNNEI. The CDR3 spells CASSDHGNQPQHF. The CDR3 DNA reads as TGTGCCAGCAGTGACCACGGAAATCAGCCCCAGCATTTT.

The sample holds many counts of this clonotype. CDR3 sequence reads: CASSPGSSGNTIYF. In DNA form, the CDR3 reads TGTGCCAGCAGTCCCGGTAGCTCTGGAAACACCATATATTTT. The gene calls are TRBV12-3 or TRBV12-4 and TRBJ1-3; D is unclear. Trimming took 5 bases from V and 0 from J, leaving 8 bases between them. The CDR3 extends over 14 amino acids.

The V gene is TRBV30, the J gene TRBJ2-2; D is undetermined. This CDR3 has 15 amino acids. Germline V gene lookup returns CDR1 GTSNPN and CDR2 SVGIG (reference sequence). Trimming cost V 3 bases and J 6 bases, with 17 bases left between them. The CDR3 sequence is CAWRLLGPGAGELFF. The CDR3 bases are TGTGCCTGGAGATTATTGGGCCCTGGGGCCGGGGAGCTGTTTTTT.

CDR3 in amino acids: CASRNLGSYEQYF. The CDR3 bases are TGTGCCAGCAGAAACCTAGGCTCCTACGAGCAGTACTTC. J is TRBJ2-7 and V is TRBV12-3 or TRBV12-4, with unresolved D. This CDR3 spans 13 amino acids. Trimming took off 6 bases at V and 0 bases at J, with 9 bases between the two ends.

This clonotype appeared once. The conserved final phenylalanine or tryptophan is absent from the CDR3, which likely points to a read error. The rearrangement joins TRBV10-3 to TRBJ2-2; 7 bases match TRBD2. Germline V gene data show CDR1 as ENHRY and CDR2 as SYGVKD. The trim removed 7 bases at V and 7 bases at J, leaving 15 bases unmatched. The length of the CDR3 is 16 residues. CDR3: CAIKISSGGIGGELFY. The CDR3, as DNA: TGTGCCATCAAGATTTCTAGCGGAGGGATAGGCGGGGAGCTGTTTTAT.

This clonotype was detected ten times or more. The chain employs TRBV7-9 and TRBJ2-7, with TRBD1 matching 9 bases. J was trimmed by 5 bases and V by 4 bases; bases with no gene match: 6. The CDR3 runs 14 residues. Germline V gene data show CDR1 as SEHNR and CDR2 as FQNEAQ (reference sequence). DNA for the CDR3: TGTGCCAGCAGCTCCCCGGGACAGGGACACGAGCAGTACTTC. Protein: CASSSPGQGHEQYF.